These 20 T cell receptor beta chains were all obtained from the same sample, sequenced in a study of T cells in Graves' hyperthyroidism and ophthalmopathy (dated by TCRdb to the late 2010s). Receptor libraries were prepared by multiplex PCR. Sequencing relied on an Illumina HiSeq 2000. The TCR beta CDR3 regions were amplified from RNA transcripts. For the first round of RT-PCR on the TCR CDR3, the HTBI primer set was used together with the Qiagen OneStep RT-PCR kit. The public reads were quality trimmed at Q25 with fastp and then assembled into clones with MiXCR by TCRdb, keeping productive beta chains. Rows are combined by CDR3 protein, so each entry shows the most common genes and DNA. This sample has about 460,000 distinct CDR3 sequences in its table, and approximately 22% of those were observed once. The ten largest clones take up under 55% of the sample. The material sequenced was blood. Receptor source: a woman in her 70s with Graves' ophthalmopathy.

This clonotype was seen many times. This chain links TRBV7-8 with TRBJ1-5; D is unclear. There are 15 residues in the CDR3. Germline lookup yields CDR1 SGHVS and CDR2 FQNEAQ. Trimming shortened V by 0 bases and J by 0 bases, and 6 bases separated the two germline ends. The DNA for the CDR3 is TGTGCCAGCAGCTTAGCGCTTGATAGCAATCAGCCCCAGCATTTT. As protein: CASSLALDSNQPQHF.

This chain links TRBV3-1 with TRBJ1-3, with 7 nucleotides matching TRBD1. This CDR3 has 16 residues. Trimming at V came to 0 bases and at J to 5 bases, leaving 7 bases not matched to a gene. Germline CDR1 reads LGHDT; CDR2 reads YNNKEL (reference sequence). CDR3 DNA sequence: TGTGCCAGCAGCCAAGAAGGAAAAGGGGGCAGAAACACCATATATTTT. Its protein is CASSQEGKGGRNTIYF.

This clonotype showed up many times. The chain recombines TRBV7-8 with TRBJ1-2; D possibly corresponds to TRBD1 (6 bases). Germline V gene data show CDR1 as SGHVS and CDR2 as FQNEAQ. The CDR3 extends over 13 amino acids. V was clipped by 3 bases and J by 7 bases, with 12 bases between them. CDR3 DNA sequence: TGTGCCAGCAGCTTTGGGGGGCGAGGTGGCTACACCTTC. Residues: CASSFGGRGGYTF. The whole variable domain, filled in from reference TRBV7-8 and TRBJ1-2, reads GAGVSQSPRYKVAKRGQDVALRCDPISGHVSLFWYQQALGQGPEFLTYFQNEAQLDKSGLPSDRFFAERPEGSVSTLKIQRTQQEDSAVYLCASSFGGRGGYTFGSGTRLTVV.

At least ten counts were recorded for this clonotype. The chain joins TRBV12-3 or TRBV12-4 to TRBJ2-5; D not resolved. Deletions cut 3 bases from V and 2 bases from J, with 16 bases between. The CDR3 has 16 residues. The CDR3 reads CASSFRPSPPQETQYF. CDR3 in DNA: TGTGCCAGCAGTTTTCGGCCTTCACCCCCTCAAGAGACCCAGTACTTC.

The CDR3 spells CASGLVQLAPNTGELFF. The DNA for the CDR3 is TGTGCTAGTGGTTTGGTACAACTAGCTCCCAACACCGGGGAGCTGTTTTTT. The gene calls are TRBV12-5 and TRBJ2-2; D might be TRBD2 (6 bases). CDR3 length equals 17 residues. V dropped 0 bases and J dropped 2 bases, with 13 bases sitting between them. Germline assignment: CDR1 LGHNT and CDR2 FRNRAP.

The rearrangement links TRBV4-1 to TRBJ1-1, with D maybe TRBD1 (5 bases). The CDR3 contains 13 residues. The germline V and J ends were trimmed by 0 bases and 7 bases, with 9 bases remaining between them. The germline V gene has CDR1 MGHRA and CDR2 YSYEKL. The CDR3 here is CASSQDRDVEAFF. CDR3 in DNA: TGCGCCAGCAGCCAAGATCGGGACGTTGAAGCTTTCTTT.

The rearrangement joins TRBV25-1 to TRBJ1-6, with 10 nucleotides matching TRBD1. CDR1 is MGHDK, CDR2 SYGVNS, per germline. This CDR3 is 15 amino acids long. The J segment lost 5 bases and the V segment lost 5 bases, leaving 3 bases of the junction unmatched. The CDR3 region has the DNA TGTGCCAGCAGTAGGACAGGGGGTCATAATTCACCCCTCCACTTT. Protein product: CASSRTGGHNSPLHF.

This chain connects TRBV28 to TRBJ2-3, with TRBD2 matching 13 bases. The CDR3 loop spans 19 amino acids. Germline V gene lookup returns CDR1 MDHEN and CDR2 SYDVKM. V lost 5 bases, J lost 3 bases, and 14 bases stayed unmatched. This chain's CDR3 is CASSPWTSGRGGRTDTQYF. The CDR3 DNA follows: TGTGCCAGCAGTCCGTGGACTAGCGGGAGAGGGGGCAGGACAGATACGCAGTATTTT.

This clonotype was recorded a few times. The chain recombines TRBV6-1 with TRBJ2-2; D possibly matches TRBD1 or TRBD2 (5 bases each). Germline CDR1 MNHNS, CDR2 SASEGT. V lost 3 bases and J lost 7, with 18 bases in between. The CDR3 contains 16 residues. The CDR3 loop reads CASSDKPEGAGGELFF. Written as DNA, the CDR3 is TGTGCCAGCAGTGACAAGCCGGAAGGGGCGGGCGGGGAGCTGTTTTTT.

This clonotype was seen many times. The chain uses TRBV3-1 and TRBJ1-1; 9 bases line up with TRBD1. Germline loops: CDR1 LGHDT, CDR2 YNNKEL (reference sequence). The V and J ends lost 1 base and 6 bases, in that order; junction bases with no gene match: 6. The CDR3 is 15 residues long. The CDR3 protein is CASSQGTGGWAEAFF. CDR3 bases: TGTGCCAGCAGCCAAGGAACAGGGGGCTGGGCTGAAGCTTTCTTT. Drawing the rest from reference TRBV3-1 and TRBJ1-1, the complete variable domain is DTAVSQTPKYLVTQMGNDKSIKCEQNLGHDTMYWYKQDSKKFLKIMFSYNNKELIINETVPNRFSPKSPDKAHLNLHINSLELGDSAVYFCASSQGTGGWAEAFFGQGTRLTVV.

The CDR3 sequence is CASSRGQGMRGYTF. DNA for the CDR3: TGTGCCAGCAGCCGCGGACAGGGGATGAGAGGCTACACCTTC. The chain employs TRBV28 and TRBJ1-2; TRBD1 aligns across 9 bases. Trimming removed 6 bases from V and 8 bases from J; junction bases left unmatched: 10. The V gene's germline CDR1 is MDHEN and CDR2 SYDVKM. The CDR3 loop spans 14 amino acids.

The chain carries TRBV9 and TRBJ1-1; TRBD1 matches at 11 bases. The CDR3 sequence is 16 residues long. The junction had 9 bases not matched to a gene; V was cut back by 4 bases and J by 4 bases. Germline values: CDR1 SGDLS, CDR2 YYNGEE. The CDR3 coding sequence is TGTGCCAGCAGCCCTCCGGGACAGGGGGTGAGCACTGAAGCTTTCTTT. Amino acid sequence: CASSPPGQGVSTEAFF. Together with reference TRBV9 and TRBJ1-1, the CDR3 gives the full variable domain: DSGVTQTPKHLITATGQRVTLRCSPRSGDLSVYWYQQSLDQGLQFLIQYYNGEERAKGNILERFSAQQFPDLHSELNLSSLELGDSALYFCASSPPGQGVSTEAFFGQGTRLTVV.

The chain is built from TRBV3-1 and TRBJ1-2; 10 bases fit TRBD1. The germline V gene has CDR1 LGHDT and CDR2 YNNKEL (reference sequence). The CDR3 has 14 amino acids. V lost 2 bases to trimming and J lost 7 bases; unmatched junction nucleotides: 4. The CDR3: CASSQPGQGTGYTF. CDR3 sequence (DNA): TGTGCCAGCAGCCAACCGGGACAGGGGACTGGCTACACCTTC. Full variable domain (outside the CDR3, taken from reference TRBV3-1 and TRBJ1-2): DTAVSQTPKYLVTQMGNDKSIKCEQNLGHDTMYWYKQDSKKFLKIMFSYNNKELIINETVPNRFSPKSPDKAHLNLHINSLELGDSAVYFCASSQPGQGTGYTFGSGTRLTVV.

This clonotype was counted a single time. The junction departs from germline at one end; a sequencing error may be responsible. The chain joins TRBV5-1 to TRBJ1-6; D is perhaps TRBD1 (5 bases). The CDR3 is 15 residues long. CDR1 and CDR2 (germline): SGHRS, YFSETQ. CDR3 amino acids: CASSLDLGVSSPLHF. Written as DNA, the CDR3 is TGTGCCAGCAGCTTGGATTTAGGGGTTAGTTCACCCCTCCACTTT.

The CDR3 region is CASRPLLAGVSTDTQYF. DNA for the CDR3: TGTGCCAGCAGACCACTACTAGCGGGAGTGTCGACAGATACGCAGTATTTT. The chain links TRBV6-1 to TRBJ2-3; TRBD2 matches at 11 bases. After removal of 6 bases from V and 3 bases from J, the junction contained 11 bases not matched to a gene. The CDR3 contains 17 residues. Germline values: CDR1 MNHNS, CDR2 SASEGT.

V usage is TRBV3-1 and J usage is TRBJ1-2, with 9 bases identical to TRBD1. Trimming took 2 bases from V and 7 from J; bases not matched to a gene: 8. This CDR3 spans 15 amino acids. Germline V gene data show CDR1 as LGHDT and CDR2 as YNNKEL (reference sequence). The CDR3 region has the DNA TGTGCCAGCAGCCAAACGGGACAGGGATTGAGTGGCTACACCTTC. This translates into CASSQTGQGLSGYTF.

This chain links TRBV27 with TRBJ2-7, with TRBD1 matching over 8 bases. The CDR3 totals 14 residues. The V segment lost 4 bases and the J segment 6 bases; nucleotides outside the gene matches: 8. In germline, CDR1 is MNHEY, CDR2 SMNVEV (reference sequence). DNA of the CDR3: TGTGCCAGCAGTTCGGGGACAGGAATAAGCGAGCAGTACTTC. As protein: CASSSGTGISEQYF.

This clonotype has only a few counts. The gene calls are TRBV19 and TRBJ2-3; 14 nucleotides align to TRBD2. Germline V gene data show CDR1 as LNHDA and CDR2 as SQIVND (reference sequence). The CDR3 covers 17 residues. J was trimmed by 5 bases and V by 5 bases; bases with no gene match: 9. Here the CDR3 reads CASSPEGLAGEGDTQYF. The CDR3 nucleotides read TGTGCCAGTAGTCCCGAGGGACTAGCGGGAGAGGGAGATACGCAGTATTTT.

This clonotype has only a few counts. The chain has TRBV11-2 and TRBJ2-1, with D possibly being TRBD1 or TRBD2 (5 bases each). The CDR3 spans 17 residues. The V end was cut by 3 bases, the J end by 0 bases, with 15 bases between. Germline CDR1 and CDR2: SGHAT and FQNNGV. The CDR3 loop reads CASSLSRDPGSYNEQFF. The CDR3 nucleotides are TGTGCCAGCAGCTTGTCCCGGGACCCCGGCTCCTACAATGAGCAGTTCTTC. Full variable domain (missing parts from reference TRBV11-2 and TRBJ2-1): EAGVAQSPRYKIIEKRQSVAFWCNPISGHATLYWYQQILGQGPKLLIQFQNNGVVDDSQLPKDRFSAERLKGVDSTLKIQPAKLEDSAVYLCASSLSRDPGSYNEQFFGPGTRLTVL.

The chain links TRBV6-1 to TRBJ2-5; unclear D gene. V lost 3 bases, J lost 4 bases, and 12 bases lay in between. Germline CDR1 MNHNS, CDR2 SASEGT. This CDR3 has 14 residues. The CDR3 coding sequence is TGTGCCAGCAGTGAGAATGGACGTATAGAGACCCAGTACTTC. This encodes CASSENGRIETQYF.